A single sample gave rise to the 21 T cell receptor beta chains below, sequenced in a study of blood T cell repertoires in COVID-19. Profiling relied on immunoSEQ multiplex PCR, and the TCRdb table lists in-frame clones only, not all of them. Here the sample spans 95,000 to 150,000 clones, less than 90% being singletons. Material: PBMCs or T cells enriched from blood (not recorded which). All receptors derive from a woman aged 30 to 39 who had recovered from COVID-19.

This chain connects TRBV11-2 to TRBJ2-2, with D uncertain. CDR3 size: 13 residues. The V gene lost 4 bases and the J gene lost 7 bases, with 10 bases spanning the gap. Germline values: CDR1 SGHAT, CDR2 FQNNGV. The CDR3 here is CASSYSRNGELFF. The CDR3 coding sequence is TGTGCCAGCAGCTACAGTAGGAACGGGGAGCTGTTTTTT.

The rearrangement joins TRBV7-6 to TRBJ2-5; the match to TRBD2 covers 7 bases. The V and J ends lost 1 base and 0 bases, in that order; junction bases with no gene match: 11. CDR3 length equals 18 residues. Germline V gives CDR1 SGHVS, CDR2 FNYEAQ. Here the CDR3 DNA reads TGTGCCAGCAGCTTAGTACGTCTCAGCGGGACTAACCAAGAGACCCAGTACTTC. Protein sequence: CASSLVRLSGTNQETQYF.

CDR3 loop: CASMTVNTEAFF. CDR3 DNA: TGTGCCAGCATGACAGTCAACACTGAAGCTTTCTTT. The chain has TRBV2 and TRBJ1-1; possibly TRBD1 for D (5 bases). Germline assignment: CDR1 SNHLY and CDR2 FYNNEI. V was clipped by 7 bases and J by 2 bases, with 8 bases between them. CDR3 length: 12 amino acids.

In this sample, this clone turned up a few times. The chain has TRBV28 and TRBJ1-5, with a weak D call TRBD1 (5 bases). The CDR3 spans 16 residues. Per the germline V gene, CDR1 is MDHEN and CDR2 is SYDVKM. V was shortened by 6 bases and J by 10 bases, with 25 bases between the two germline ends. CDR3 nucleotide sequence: TGTGCCAGCAGCCCCGACAGTAGGCTAACCAATCGACCCCAGCATTTT. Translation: CASSPDSRLTNRPQHF.

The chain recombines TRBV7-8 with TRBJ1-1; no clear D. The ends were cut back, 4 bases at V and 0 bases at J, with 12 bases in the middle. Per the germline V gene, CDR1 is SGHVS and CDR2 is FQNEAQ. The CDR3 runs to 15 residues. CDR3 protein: CASSSGVGMNTEAFF. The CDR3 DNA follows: TGTGCCAGCAGCTCCGGGGTGGGTATGAACACTGAAGCTTTCTTT.

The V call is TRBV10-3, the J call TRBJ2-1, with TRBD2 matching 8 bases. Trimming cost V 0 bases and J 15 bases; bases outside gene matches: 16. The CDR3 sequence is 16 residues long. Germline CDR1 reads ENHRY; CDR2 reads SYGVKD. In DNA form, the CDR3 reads TGTGCCATCAGTGAGTCGGTAGCGGGATCCTTAATCGTCCGGTTCTTC. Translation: CAISESVAGSLIVRFF.

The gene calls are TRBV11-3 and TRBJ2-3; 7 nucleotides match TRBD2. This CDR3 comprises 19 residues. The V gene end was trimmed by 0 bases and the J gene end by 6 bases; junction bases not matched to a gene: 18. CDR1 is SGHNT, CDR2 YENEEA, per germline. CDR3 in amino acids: CASSLDALRGRAVDDTQYF. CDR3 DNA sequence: TGTGCCAGCAGCTTAGACGCCCTTCGGGGGAGGGCGGTGGATGATACGCAGTATTTT.

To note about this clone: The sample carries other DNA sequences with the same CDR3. CDR3 bases: TGCAGTGCTAGAAGAGATGGCTACACCTTC. Translated: CSARRDGYTF. This chain joins TRBV20-1 and TRBJ1-2; D ambiguous. Trimming removed 2 bases from V and 6 bases from J, with 4 bases in between. Germline assignment: CDR1 DFQATT and CDR2 SNEGSKA (reference sequence). The CDR3 has 10 residues.

The CDR3 coding sequence is TGCGCCAGCAGCTTGACAGGGTATACCGGGGAGCTGTTTTTT. This translates into CASSLTGYTGELFF. The chain has TRBV5-1 and TRBJ2-2, with D possibly matching TRBD1 (6 bases). The CDR3 is made up of 14 amino acids. Germline V lookup: CDR1 SGHRS, CDR2 YFSETQ. Between the trimmed V and J ends, which lost 1 base and 5 bases, there was a span of 9 bases.

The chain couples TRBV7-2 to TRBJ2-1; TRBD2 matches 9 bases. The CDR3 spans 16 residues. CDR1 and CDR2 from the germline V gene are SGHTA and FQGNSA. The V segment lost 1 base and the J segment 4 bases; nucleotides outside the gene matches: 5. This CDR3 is CASSLGPSGTYNEQFF. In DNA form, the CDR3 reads TGTGCCAGCAGCTTAGGGCCTAGCGGGACGTACAATGAGCAGTTCTTC.

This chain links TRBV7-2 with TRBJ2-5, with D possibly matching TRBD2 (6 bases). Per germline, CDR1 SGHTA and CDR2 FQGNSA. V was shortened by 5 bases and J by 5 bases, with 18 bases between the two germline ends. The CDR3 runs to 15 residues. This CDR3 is CASSAQGAAGETQYF. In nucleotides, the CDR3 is TGTGCCAGCAGCGCCCAAGGGGCGGCGGGGGAGACCCAGTACTTC.

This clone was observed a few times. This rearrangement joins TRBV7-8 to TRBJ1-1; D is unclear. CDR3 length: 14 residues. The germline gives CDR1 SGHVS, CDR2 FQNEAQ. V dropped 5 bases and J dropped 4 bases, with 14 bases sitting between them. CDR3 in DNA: TGTGCCAGCAGCCCCGTTCGGGGTGGCACTGAAGCTTTCTTT. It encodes CASSPVRGGTEAFF. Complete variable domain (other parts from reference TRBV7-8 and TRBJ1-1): GAGVSQSPRYKVAKRGQDVALRCDPISGHVSLFWYQQALGQGPEFLTYFQNEAQLDKSGLPSDRFFAERPEGSVSTLKIQRTQQEDSAVYLCASSPVRGGTEAFFGQGTRLTVV.

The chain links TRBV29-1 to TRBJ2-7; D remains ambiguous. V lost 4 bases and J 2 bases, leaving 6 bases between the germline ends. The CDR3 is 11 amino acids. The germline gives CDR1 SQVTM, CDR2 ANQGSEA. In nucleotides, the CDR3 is TGCAGCGTTGCTAAACCCTACGAGCAGTACTTC. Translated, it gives CSVAKPYEQYF.

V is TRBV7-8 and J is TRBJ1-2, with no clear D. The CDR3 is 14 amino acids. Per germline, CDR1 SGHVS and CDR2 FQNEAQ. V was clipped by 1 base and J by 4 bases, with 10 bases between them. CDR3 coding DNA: TGTGCCAGCAGCTTAGGGGCCCGTATCTATGGCTACACCTTC. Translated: CASSLGARIYGYTF.

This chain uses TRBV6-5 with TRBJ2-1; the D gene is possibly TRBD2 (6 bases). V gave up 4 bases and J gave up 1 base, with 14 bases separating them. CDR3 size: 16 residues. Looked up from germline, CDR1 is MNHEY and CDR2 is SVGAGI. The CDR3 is CASSSLALESYNEQFF. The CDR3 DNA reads TGTGCCAGCAGTTCTCTAGCGCTCGAGTCCTACAATGAGCAGTTCTTC.

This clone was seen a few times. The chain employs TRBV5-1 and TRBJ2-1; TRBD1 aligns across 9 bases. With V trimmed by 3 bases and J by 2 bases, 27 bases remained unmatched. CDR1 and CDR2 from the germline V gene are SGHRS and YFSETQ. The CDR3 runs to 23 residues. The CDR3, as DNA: TGCGCCAGCAGCTCTCCTCGGACAGGGGAAAGGTGGACGCAAAGGGGGCCCTACAATGAGCAGTTCTTC. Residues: CASSSPRTGERWTQRGPYNEQFF.

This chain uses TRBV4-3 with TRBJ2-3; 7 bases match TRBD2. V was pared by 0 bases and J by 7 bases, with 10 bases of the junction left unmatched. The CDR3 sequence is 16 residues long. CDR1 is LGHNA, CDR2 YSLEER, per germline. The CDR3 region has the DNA TGCGCCAGCAGCCAAGAAAGGGCGGGAGCGGAGTATACGCAGTATTTT. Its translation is CASSQERAGAEYTQYF.

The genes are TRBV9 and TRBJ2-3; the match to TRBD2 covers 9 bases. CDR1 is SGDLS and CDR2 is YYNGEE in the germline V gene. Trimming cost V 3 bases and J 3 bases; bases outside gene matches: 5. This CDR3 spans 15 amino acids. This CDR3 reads CASSASGRRTDTQYF. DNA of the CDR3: TGTGCCAGCAGCGCCAGCGGGAGGAGAACAGATACGCAGTATTTT.

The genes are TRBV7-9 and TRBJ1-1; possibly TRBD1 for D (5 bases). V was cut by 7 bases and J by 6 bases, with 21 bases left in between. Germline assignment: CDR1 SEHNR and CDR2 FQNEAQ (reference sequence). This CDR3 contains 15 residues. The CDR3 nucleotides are TGTGCCAGCAATACCCGGGAGACAGCCTTACCTGAAGCTTTCTTT. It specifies CASNTRETALPEAFF. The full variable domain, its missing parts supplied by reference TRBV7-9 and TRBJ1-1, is DTGVSQNPRHKITKRGQNVTFRCDPISEHNRLYWYRQTLGQGPEFLTYFQNEAQLEKSRLLSDRFSAERPKGSFSTLEIQRTEQGDSAMYLCASNTRETALPEAFFGQGTRLTVV.

The CDR3 is CASSKPGLADSSYEQYF. Here the CDR3 DNA reads TGTGCCAGCAGCAAACCGGGACTAGCGGACTCCTCCTACGAGCAGTACTTC. The chain uses TRBV14 and TRBJ2-7; TRBD2 agrees at 11 bases. This CDR3 spans 17 amino acids. The junction had 9 bases not matched to a gene; V was cut back by 5 bases and J by 0 bases. Germline CDR1 reads SGHDN; CDR2 reads FVKESK.

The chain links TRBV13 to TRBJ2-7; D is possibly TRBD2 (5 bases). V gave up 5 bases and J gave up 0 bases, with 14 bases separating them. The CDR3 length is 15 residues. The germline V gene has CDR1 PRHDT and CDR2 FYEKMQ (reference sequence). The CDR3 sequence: CASSRGRRSSYEQYF. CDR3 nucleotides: TGTGCCAGCAGCCGCGGCCGGAGGAGCTCCTACGAGCAGTACTTC.